The rows below give T cell receptor beta chains drawn from one sample of a study of post-analysis software for immune sequencing data. TCRdb passed the PCR reads through MiXCR, listing each CDR3 protein once. Of 150,000 to 200,000 distinct CDR3 sequences listed, approximately 30% are singletons. Sequenced input: blood. The receptors here all came from a girl between 5 and 17 years old with multiple sclerosis. Both conserved end residues are part of each CDR3. A D gene is named only where the DNA matches it firmly. Only part of the rows carry a size: once, few, many, or a class if the clone is expanded.

V gene: TRBV6-6; clone size: many; J gene: TRBJ2-7; D gene: NA; CDR3 DNA: TGTGCCAGCAGTTACTCGACGCAGGGCAACGAGCAGTACTTC; CDR3 protein: CASSYSTQGNEQYF
V gene: TRBV27; clone size: once; J gene: TRBJ2-5; D gene: NA; CDR3 DNA: TGTGCCAGCAGTGCGGCGTATCTAGGGAAAGAGACCCAGTACTTC; CDR3 protein: CASSAAYLGKETQYF
V gene: TRBV7-9; clone size: many; J gene: TRBJ2-1; D gene: TRBD2; CDR3 DNA: TGTGCCAGCAGCTTAGTTGGGGGAGGGGATGAGCAGTTCTTC; CDR3 protein: CASSLVGGGDEQFF
V gene: TRBV29-1; clone size: few; J gene: TRBJ1-1; D gene: NA; CDR3 DNA: TGCAGCCCCGTCGGTCTGGTCACAAGCCAAGCTTTCTTT; CDR3 protein: CSPVGLVTSQAFF
V gene: TRBV7-2; clone size: few; J gene: TRBJ2-1; D gene: NA; CDR3 DNA: TGTGCCAGCAGCTTTGGCGGAGCCTACAATGAGCAGTTCTTC; CDR3 protein: CASSFGGAYNEQFF
V gene: TRBV6-6; clone size: NA; J gene: TRBJ2-5; D gene: TRBD1; CDR3 DNA: TGTGCCAGCAGTGGGGAACAGGGGTTTGGGGTGACCCAGTACTTC; CDR3 protein: CASSGEQGFGVTQYF
V gene: TRBV29-1; clone size: many; J gene: TRBJ2-7; D gene: NA; CDR3 DNA: TGCAGCGTTGTGGAACAGAGCGGCTACGAGCAGTACTTC; CDR3 protein: CSVVEQSGYEQYF
V gene: TRBV10-2; clone size: NA; J gene: TRBJ1-1; D gene: NA; CDR3 DNA: TGCGCCAGCAATCAGAACACTGAAGCTTTCTTT; CDR3 protein: CASNQNTEAFF
V gene: TRBV10-3; clone size: many; J gene: TRBJ2-7; D gene: NA; CDR3 DNA: TGTGCCATCACCCCACGGTACGAGCAGTACTTC; CDR3 protein: CAITPRYEQYF
V gene: TRBV5-1; clone size: few; J gene: TRBJ2-3; D gene: NA; CDR3 DNA: TGCGCCAGCAGTTTCTCCCTAGGGGGAGCGAGCACAGATACGCAGTATTTT; CDR3 protein: CASSFSLGGASTDTQYF